The rows below give T cell receptor beta chains drawn from one sample of a study of regulatory T cells in long-lasting Graves disease. MiXCR, run by TCRdb on the multiplex PCR reads, gives a single entry per CDR3 protein. The profile covers 360,000 or so distinct CDR3 sequences, with 23% appearing a single time and 28% taken by the ten largest. The sample was peripheral blood mononuclear cells (PBMCs), taken when the disease was refractory, from a patient treated with antithyroid drugs. Source of these receptors: a woman between 40 and 55 years old with Graves disease. The CDR3 runs from the conserved cysteine through the conserved F or W. D genes are given only for firm matches. Some rows mark clone size as missing; the rest say once, few, many or name a class of expanded clone.

V gene: TRBV28
D gene: .
J gene: TRBJ2-2
clone size: many
CDR3 DNA: TGTGCCAGCAGTTTGTACACCGGGGAGCTGTTTTTT
CDR3 protein: CASSLYTGELFF

V gene: TRBV7-9
D gene: TRBD1
J gene: TRBJ2-5
clone size: .
CDR3 DNA: TGTGCCAGCAGCTCAGGACAGGGGGCCAGAGAGACCCAGTACTTC
CDR3 protein: CASSSGQGARETQYF

V gene: TRBV30
D gene: .
J gene: TRBJ2-5
clone size: few
CDR3 DNA: TGTGCCTGGAACCACCCGGCTAGCGCCCAAGAGACCCAGTACTTC
CDR3 protein: CAWNHPASAQETQYF

V gene: TRBV6-1
D gene: .
J gene: TRBJ2-7
clone size: few
CDR3 DNA: TGTGCCAGCAGTGGGGACCGCCGGGAGCAGTACTTC
CDR3 protein: CASSGDRREQYF

V gene: TRBV28
D gene: TRBD2
J gene: TRBJ2-2
clone size: many
CDR3 DNA: TGTGCCAGCAGTCTTGGACTAGCGGGAGACACCGGGGAGCTGTTTTTT
CDR3 protein: CASSLGLAGDTGELFF

V gene: TRBV6-1
D gene: TRBD1
J gene: TRBJ2-7
clone size: .
CDR3 DNA: TGTGCCAGCAGTGAGAGTTGGACAGGGACCTACGAGCAGTACTTC
CDR3 protein: CASSESWTGTYEQYF

V gene: TRBV6-1
D gene: .
J gene: TRBJ1-1
clone size: many
CDR3 DNA: TGTGCCAGCAACACGCAGATGAACACTGAAGCTTTCTTT
CDR3 protein: CASNTQMNTEAFF

V gene: TRBV28
D gene: .
J gene: TRBJ2-7
clone size: many
CDR3 DNA: TGTGCCAGCACCAATTTAGCGGACTTTTCCTACGAGCAGTACTTC
CDR3 protein: CASTNLADFSYEQYF

V gene: TRBV11-2
D gene: TRBD2
J gene: TRBJ2-7
clone size: few
CDR3 DNA: TGTGCCAGCAGCCGGGAGATAGCGGGAGGGGACGAGCAGTACTTC
CDR3 protein: CASSREIAGGDEQYF

V gene: TRBV7-2
D gene: .
J gene: TRBJ1-1
clone size: many
CDR3 DNA: TGTGCCAGCAGCTACACAGGGATTGAAGCTTTCTTT
CDR3 protein: CASSYTGIEAFF

V gene: TRBV12-3/TRBV12-4
D gene: TRBD2
J gene: TRBJ2-1
clone size: few
CDR3 DNA: TGTGCCAGCAGTTTAGGACTAGCGGGAGTGAGGGAGCAGTTCTTC
CDR3 protein: CASSLGLAGVREQFF

V gene: TRBV28
D gene: .
J gene: TRBJ2-7
clone size: many
CDR3 DNA: TGTGCCAGCAGTTTATCCGTGGAGGAGCGGGTGAGCTCCTACGAGCAGTACTTC
CDR3 protein: CASSLSVEERVSSYEQYF

V gene: TRBV6-2/TRBV6-3
D gene: .
J gene: TRBJ2-7
clone size: few
CDR3 DNA: TGTGCCAGCAGTTACGTCGTCGGAGGGTCGGGCGAGCAGTACTTC
CDR3 protein: CASSYVVGGSGEQYF

V gene: TRBV6-1
D gene: .
J gene: TRBJ2-3
clone size: .
CDR3 DNA: TGTGCCAGCAGCGCTGGGGACAGCACAGATACGCAGTATTTT
CDR3 protein: CASSAGDSTDTQYF

V gene: TRBV20-1
D gene: TRBD1
J gene: TRBJ1-5
clone size: many
CDR3 DNA: TGCAGTGCCATTGACAGGGGAGTTCAGCCCCAGCATTTT
CDR3 protein: CSAIDRGVQPQHF

V gene: TRBV28
D gene: .
J gene: TRBJ2-7
clone size: many
CDR3 DNA: .
CDR3 protein: CASSFLAGGKNEQYF

V gene: TRBV10-3
D gene: TRBD2
J gene: TRBJ2-7
clone size: .
CDR3 DNA: TGTGCCATCAGTGGACTAGCGGGAGCCGAGCAGTACTTC
CDR3 protein: CAISGLAGAEQYF

V gene: TRBV10-3
D gene: TRBD2
J gene: TRBJ2-7
clone size: .
CDR3 DNA: TGTGCCGCTGGGGGGACTAGGTCCTACGAGCAGTACTTC
CDR3 protein: CAAGGTRSYEQYF

V gene: TRBV10-2
D gene: TRBD1
J gene: TRBJ2-7
clone size: few
CDR3 DNA: TGCGCCAGCAGAGGCTCGGACAGGGCTGTCGCCGAGCAGTACTTC
CDR3 protein: CASRGSDRAVAEQYF

V gene: TRBV27
D gene: TRBD2
J gene: TRBJ2-7
clone size: many
CDR3 DNA: TGTGCCAGCAGCTTTAGCGGGGGATACGAGCAGTACTTC
CDR3 protein: CASSFSGGYEQYF

V gene: TRBV5-1
D gene: .
J gene: TRBJ2-2
clone size: few
CDR3 DNA: TGCGCCAGCAGCTTTAGTCAGGCAAACACCGGGGAGCTGTTTTTT
CDR3 protein: CASSFSQANTGELFF

V gene: TRBV29-1
D gene: TRBD1
J gene: TRBJ2-1
clone size: .
CDR3 DNA: TGCAGCCTGCGGACAGGGGGCCCCCCGAGGGAGTTCTTC
CDR3 protein: CSLRTGGPPREFF